A single sample gave rise to the 14 T cell receptor beta chains below, sequenced in a study of technical replicates of blood from a handful of donors. Sequenced by immunoSEQ multiplex PCR; TCRdb stores in-frame clones only, minus some. The repertoire holds approximately 88,000 clones, 90% to 97% seen once, with about 0.33% in the top ten. The specimen was T cells isolated from PBMCs. The receptors shown here come from a human donor in good health.

This clone was seen only once. The V call is TRBV10-2, the J call TRBJ2-1; tentative D call: TRBD1 (6 bases). Trimming shortened V by 4 bases and J by 6 bases, and 13 bases separated the two germline ends. The CDR3 covers 14 residues. Per germline, CDR1 WSHSY and CDR2 SAAADI. The chain's CDR3 is CASSAQTGPNEQFF. CDR3 coding DNA: TGCGCCAGCAGTGCCCAGACAGGCCCCAATGAGCAGTTCTTC.

The chain joins TRBV6-1 to TRBJ2-1; 7 bases agree with TRBD1. The length of the CDR3 is 14 residues. V lost 8 bases and J lost 4; bases outside the gene matches: 8. The V gene's germline CDR1 is MNHNS and CDR2 SASEGT. Here the CDR3 reads CASSDRALYNEQFF. The CDR3 region has the DNA TGTGCCAGCTCCGACAGGGCCTTATACAATGAGCAGTTCTTC.

The J gene is TRBJ1-2, the V gene TRBV6-4, with 8 nucleotides matching TRBD1. The CDR3 is 16 residues long. V lost 5 bases, J lost 4 bases, and 12 bases stayed unmatched. The germline V gene has CDR1 MRHNA and CDR2 SNTAGT. In DNA, the CDR3 is TGTGCCAGCAGTCCACAAATTGGACAGGGCGCCTATGGCTACACCTTC. Protein sequence: CASSPQIGQGAYGYTF.

The rearrangement links TRBV7-2 to TRBJ2-7; no reliable D call. The CDR3 length is 14 residues. V was pared by 1 base and J by 0 bases, with 7 bases between. CDR1 is SGHTA, CDR2 FQGNSA, per germline. Written as DNA, the CDR3 is TGTGCCAGCAGCTTAGACCAGTCCTCCTACGAGCAGTACTTC. It specifies CASSLDQSSYEQYF.

The rearrangement links TRBV7-3 to TRBJ1-4; TRBD1 might be the D (5 bases). Trimming removed 2 bases at V and 2 bases at J, with 9 bases between. The CDR3 contains 15 residues. Germline V gives CDR1 SGHTA, CDR2 FQGTGA. The CDR3 nucleotides read TGTGCCAGCAGCTTACAGGGAGGTACTAATGAAAAACTGTTTTTT. It codes for CASSLQGGTNEKLFF. Variable domain in full (rest from reference TRBV7-3 and TRBJ1-4): GAGVSQTPSNKVTEKGKYVELRCDPISGHTALYWYRQSLGQGPEFLIYFQGTGAADDSGLPNDRFFAVRPEGSVSTLKIQRTERGDSAVYLCASSLQGGTNEKLFFGSGTQLSVL.

The rearrangement links TRBV5-1 to TRBJ2-2, with 7 nucleotides matching TRBD2. The CDR3 consists of 14 residues. Germline-derived CDR1 and CDR2 are SGHRS and YFSETQ. J lost 0 bases, V lost 6 bases, and 2 bases had no gene match. The CDR3 nucleotides are TGCGCCAGCACCGCGGGAGCGAACACCGGGGAGCTGTTTTTT. This translates into CASTAGANTGELFF. Variable domain in full (rest from reference TRBV5-1 and TRBJ2-2): KAGVTQTPRYLIKTRGQQVTLSCSPISGHRSVSWYQQTPGQGLQFLFEYFSETQRNKGNFPGRFSGRQFSNSRSEMNVSTLELGDSALYLCASTAGANTGELFFGEGSRLTVL.

V and J are TRBV10-3 and TRBJ1-2; 9 bases fit TRBD1. V gave up 6 bases and J gave up 6 bases; unmatched junction bases: 8. CDR3 length: 14 amino acids. Looked up from germline, CDR1 is ENHRY and CDR2 is SYGVKD. CDR3 residues: CAISDTGGADGYTF. DNA for the CDR3: TGTGCCATCAGCGATACAGGGGGCGCCGATGGCTACACCTTC.

This chain links TRBV5-4 with TRBJ2-7; TRBD2 aligns across 8 bases. CDR1 and CDR2 (germline): SGHNT, YYREEE (reference sequence). This CDR3 is 17 amino acids long. Trimming at V came to 0 bases and at J to 2 bases, leaving 10 bases not matched to a gene. CDR3 coding DNA: TGTGCCAGCAGCTTGGCCTCTCTAGCGGGCGGTACCTACGAGCAGTACTTC. This encodes CASSLASLAGGTYEQYF.

The J gene is TRBJ2-7, the V gene TRBV5-1, with 7 bases fitting TRBD1. The CDR3 has 16 residues. The germline V gene encodes CDR1 SGHRS and CDR2 YFSETQ. Trimming removed 2 bases from V and 0 bases from J; junction bases left unmatched: 8. This CDR3 is CASSFSGQAASYEQYF. The CDR3 DNA reads TGCGCCAGCAGCTTTTCTGGACAGGCGGCCTCCTACGAGCAGTACTTC.

This clone was seen just once. The rearrangement uses TRBV6-1 and TRBJ2-7; D is perhaps TRBD1 (6 bases). CDR3 size: 13 residues. Germline CDR1 and CDR2: MNHNS and SASEGT. V shed 9 bases and J shed 0 bases, with 12 bases lying between them. The CDR3 spells CASQTGISYEQYF. CDR3 sequence (DNA): TGTGCCAGTCAAACAGGGATCTCCTACGAGCAGTACTTC.

V is TRBV18 and J is TRBJ2-1, with 13 bases identical to TRBD2. The CDR3 contains 17 residues. Germline CDR1 is KGHSH and CDR2 is LQKENI. J gave up 4 bases and V 2 bases, and 5 bases lay outside the gene matches. The CDR3 bases are TGTGCCAGCTCACCAGTCAGACTAGCGGGAGGATACAATGAGCAGTTCTTC. Residues: CASSPVRLAGGYNEQFF.

The chain combines TRBV5-6 with TRBJ1-4; D remains unclear. Trimming took off 4 bases at V and 4 bases at J, with 14 bases between the two ends. Per germline, CDR1 SGHDT and CDR2 YYEEEE. CDR3 length: 15 residues. DNA for the CDR3: TGTGCCAGCAGCGCGGCGGCACGGTTTAATGAAAAACTGTTTTTT. Amino acids: CASSAAARFNEKLFF.

The rearrangement uses TRBV6-4 and TRBJ2-2; D might be TRBD2 (5 bases). Trimming took off 0 bases at V and 7 bases at J, with 9 bases between the two ends. The CDR3 runs to 14 residues. The germline gives CDR1 MRHNA, CDR2 SNTAGT. CDR3 protein: CASSDSGEYGELFF. CDR3 in DNA: TGTGCCAGCAGTGACTCGGGAGAATACGGGGAGCTGTTTTTT.

CDR3 DNA sequence: TGTGCCAGCAGCTTACAGCGGGAAAATGAGCAGTTCTTC. This encodes CASSLQRENEQFF. This sequence joins TRBV11-3 and TRBJ2-1, with 7 bases matching TRBD2. The CDR3 covers 13 residues. Germline lookup yields CDR1 SGHNT and CDR2 YENEEA. V was clipped by 2 bases and J by 7 bases; unmatched bases: 2.